The 9 T cell receptor beta chains in this list originate from one sample, sequenced in a study of blood T cell repertoires in COVID-19 (dated by TCRdb to the early 2020s). Receptor amplification or capture employed the immunoSEQ multiplex PCR assay. This immuneACCESS table, as held by TCRdb, lists in-frame sequences with V and J called but not all clones. Of the missing ones, under half trace to an unresolved V gene in checked studies; the others have no known cause. In this sample the table shows about 250,000 clones, around 80% of which occur a single time. Together, the top ten hold roughly 7.8% of the sample. The sequencing sample was made of peripheral blood. The source of these receptors is a man aged 40-49 years with active or convalescent COVID-19.

V and J are TRBV6-5 and TRBJ1-2; TRBD1 matches at 7 bases. Germline V gene lookup returns CDR1 MNHEY and CDR2 SVGAGI. The CDR3 has 15 amino acids. V lost 2 bases and J lost 6; bases outside the gene matches: 9. The DNA for the CDR3 is TGTGCCAGCAGTTACGCCCAGACAGGGAATCATGGCTACACCTTC. Amino acid sequence: CASSYAQTGNHGYTF.

The chain couples TRBV9 to TRBJ2-2, with D perhaps matching TRBD2 (5 bases). V was shortened by 0 bases and J by 7 bases, with 13 bases between the two germline ends. Germline lookup yields CDR1 SGDLS and CDR2 YYNGEE. The CDR3 length is 15 residues. CDR3 in amino acids: CASSVGGSGIGELFF. The CDR3 bases are TGTGCCAGCAGCGTAGGTGGGAGTGGGATCGGGGAGCTGTTTTTT.

This rearrangement joins TRBV4-3 to TRBJ1-1, with D unclear. Trimming removed 3 bases from V and 2 bases from J, with 7 bases in between. This CDR3 is built from 13 residues. The germline CDR1 and CDR2 sequences are LGHNA and YSLEER. Here the CDR3 reads CASSHYLNTEAFF. Here the CDR3 DNA reads TGCGCCAGCAGCCATTATCTCAACACTGAAGCTTTCTTT.

This rearrangement joins TRBV2 to TRBJ2-3, with TRBD2 matching 7 bases. The CDR3 extends over 15 amino acids. V lost 4 bases and J lost 6; bases outside the gene matches: 10. Germline CDR1 SNHLY, CDR2 FYNNEI. CDR3 residues: CASSGGGSLSDTQYF. CDR3 nucleotides: TGTGCCAGCAGTGGGGGCGGGAGCCTCTCCGATACGCAGTATTTT.

The gene calls are TRBV5-1 and TRBJ1-1; 7 bases fit TRBD1. Germline CDR1 SGHRS, CDR2 YFSETQ. CDR3 length: 14 residues. With V trimmed by 6 bases and J by 1 base, 6 bases remained unmatched. The CDR3 here is CASKEGAANTEAFF. The CDR3 DNA is TGCGCCAGCAAGGAGGGGGCGGCGAACACTGAAGCTTTCTTT.

The rearrangement joins TRBV27 to TRBJ2-5; 11 nucleotides match TRBD1. Germline V lookup: CDR1 MNHEY, CDR2 SMNVEV (reference sequence). V was clipped by 6 bases and J by 2 bases; unmatched bases: 14. This CDR3 spans 18 amino acids. The CDR3 region is CASSAWTGGEVGQETQYF. CDR3 DNA: TGTGCCAGCAGCGCCTGGACAGGGGGCGAAGTTGGTCAAGAGACCCAGTACTTC.

The chain joins TRBV7-3 to TRBJ1-1, with 8 bases matching TRBD1. Trimming at V came to 5 bases and at J to 5 bases, leaving 7 bases not matched to a gene. Germline-derived CDR1 and CDR2 are SGHTA and FQGTGA. This CDR3 spans 14 amino acids. This CDR3 is CASSTDRGHTEAFF. The CDR3 coding sequence is TGTGCCAGCAGCACAGACAGGGGCCATACTGAAGCTTTCTTT.

The CDR3: CSVLQGNTEAFF. The CDR3, as DNA: TGCAGCGTTTTACAGGGGAACACTGAAGCTTTCTTT. The rearrangement uses TRBV29-1 and TRBJ1-1; the D gene is possibly TRBD1 (6 bases). The CDR3 runs to 12 residues. Trimming removed 5 bases at V and 1 base at J, with 8 bases between. CDR1 SQVTM and CDR2 ANQGSEA come from the germline V gene.

The chain has TRBV3-1 (or the pseudogene TRBV3-2) and TRBJ1-2; D gene ambiguous. V lost 4 bases and J 8 bases, leaving 14 bases between the germline ends. The CDR3 is 13 amino acids. Germline CDR1 and CDR2: LGHDT and YNNKEL (reference sequence). The CDR3 spells CASSPRAAGGYTF. The CDR3 bases are TGTGCCAGCAGCCCCAGAGCTGCGGGGGGCTACACCTTC.